The next 14 T cell receptor beta chains were all read from a single sample in a study of cytomegalovirus exposure and HLA in healthy donors. The PCR employed 60 Vbeta primers together with 13 Jbeta primers. Clones were read by immunoSEQ multiplex PCR, and TCRdb kept only the in-frame ones, dropping some. The sample records about 160,000 clones, 75% being singletons. The sample was PBMCs. The source of these receptors is a female donor in good health and CMV-seronegative.

The chain recombines TRBV19 with TRBJ2-2; 8 bases align to TRBD1. The CDR3 spans 16 residues. Germline V gene data show CDR1 as LNHDA and CDR2 as SQIVND (reference sequence). The trim removed 0 bases at V and 3 bases at J, leaving 3 bases unmatched. CDR3 amino acids: CASSIDQGAYTGELFF. In DNA, the CDR3 is TGTGCCAGTAGTATAGATCAGGGGGCTTACACCGGGGAGCTGTTTTTT.

This sequence joins TRBV7-3 and TRBJ2-1, with 8 bases fitting TRBD2. Germline CDR1 is SGHTA and CDR2 is FQGTGA. J was trimmed by 3 bases and V by 6 bases; bases with no gene match: 10. The CDR3 consists of 16 residues. The CDR3, as DNA: TGTGCCAGCAGTGATACCGGGACTAGTGGCTACAATGAGCAGTTCTTC. It translates to CASSDTGTSGYNEQFF.

This chain uses TRBV14 with TRBJ1-4, with a tentative D call TRBD1 (5 bases). Trimming cost V 0 bases and J 2 bases, with 10 bases left between them. CDR1 is SGHDN, CDR2 FVKESK, per germline. The CDR3 covers 16 residues. The CDR3 here is CASSQDTGVTNEKLFF. In DNA form, the CDR3 reads TGTGCCAGCAGCCAAGATACGGGGGTCACTAATGAAAAACTGTTTTTT.

The genes are TRBV30 and TRBJ2-3, with TRBD1 as a possible D gene (7 bases). The ends were cut back, 5 bases at V and 2 bases at J, with 17 bases in the middle. Looked up from germline, CDR1 is GTSNPN and CDR2 is SVGIG (reference sequence). The CDR3 has 15 residues. CDR3 in DNA: TGTGCCTGGGGAAGCGGCAGGGGGGACACAGATACGCAGTATTTT. Protein: CAWGSGRGDTDTQYF.

This clone was counted once. V usage is TRBV19 and J usage is TRBJ2-3; 9 nucleotides align to TRBD2. This CDR3 has 14 residues. Germline loops: CDR1 LNHDA, CDR2 SQIVND (reference sequence). Trimming cost V 8 bases and J 0 bases; bases outside gene matches: 3. The CDR3 bases are TGTGCCAGTCAGCGGGGGGCTAGCACAGATACGCAGTATTTT. Translation: CASQRGASTDTQYF.

The chain carries TRBV7-2 and TRBJ2-7; tentatively, D is TRBD1 (5 bases). Trimming shortened V by 4 bases and J by 4 bases, and 11 bases separated the two germline ends. The germline CDR1 and CDR2 sequences are SGHTA and FQGNSA. The CDR3 length is 13 residues. In nucleotides, the CDR3 is TGTGCCAGCAGCTCCCAGGGTGGTTACGAGCAGTACTTC. It encodes CASSSQGGYEQYF.

This chain connects TRBV5-1 to TRBJ2-7, with 7 bases aligning to TRBD2. Germline loops: CDR1 SGHRS, CDR2 YFSETQ. J gave up 2 bases and V 2 bases, and 4 bases lay outside the gene matches. This CDR3 spans 14 amino acids. CDR3 region: CASSFREGPYEQYF. The CDR3 coding sequence is TGCGCCAGCAGCTTCAGGGAGGGGCCCTACGAGCAGTACTTC.

The genes are TRBV7-9 and TRBJ1-5, with TRBD1 matching 7 bases. The germline V gene encodes CDR1 SEHNR and CDR2 FQNEAQ (reference sequence). V gave up 5 bases and J gave up 7 bases; unmatched junction bases: 5. The CDR3 is made up of 13 amino acids. CDR3: CASSTRTGQPQHF. CDR3 DNA: TGTGCCAGCAGCACCCGGACAGGCCAGCCCCAGCATTTT.

This chain links TRBV10-1 with TRBJ2-7; 10 nucleotides agree with TRBD1. This CDR3 is built from 15 residues. Trimming at V came to 5 bases and at J to 6 bases, leaving 10 bases not matched to a gene. Germline CDR1 WNHNN, CDR2 SYGVQD (reference sequence). CDR3 in amino acids: CASSSDGTGALEQYF. The CDR3 DNA reads TGCGCCAGCAGTTCCGATGGGACAGGGGCCCTCGAGCAGTACTTC.

This clone has more than one count but fewer than ten. The rearrangement uses TRBV2 and TRBJ1-5, with D tentatively TRBD1 (5 bases). V was trimmed by 6 bases and J by 2 bases, leaving 11 bases between them. CDR1 SNHLY and CDR2 FYNNEI come from the germline V gene. The CDR3 runs 14 residues. DNA for the CDR3: TGTGCCAGCAGCTCCGGGGGGGGCAATCAGCCCCAGCATTTT. Translating it yields CASSSGGGNQPQHF.

The CDR3 region is CASSVEGAAGNTIYF. The CDR3 DNA sequence: TGTGCCAGCAGCGTCGAAGGGGCGGCTGGAAACACCATATATTTT. The chain carries TRBV9 and TRBJ1-3, with D possibly matching TRBD1 (5 bases). Trimming removed 2 bases at V and 2 bases at J, with 11 bases between. This CDR3 is 15 amino acids long. Germline assignment: CDR1 SGDLS and CDR2 YYNGEE.

The chain uses TRBV18 and TRBJ1-1, with D hard to call. Germline lookup yields CDR1 KGHSH and CDR2 LQKENI. CDR3 length: 13 residues. Between the trimmed V and J ends, which lost 2 bases and 2 bases, there was a span of 6 bases. CDR3 amino acids: CASSPIVNTEAFF. The CDR3 region has the DNA TGTGCCAGCTCACCAATTGTAAACACTGAAGCTTTCTTT.

The chain recombines TRBV11-2 with TRBJ1-1, with a possible D match to TRBD1 (6 bases). Germline loops: CDR1 SGHAT, CDR2 FQNNGV. The V end lost 5 bases, the J end lost 5 bases, and 18 bases lay between the germline ends. The CDR3 runs to 15 residues. This CDR3 is CASSREQGVGTEAFF. CDR3 sequence (DNA): TGTGCCAGCAGCCGCGAACAGGGTGTAGGGACTGAAGCTTTCTTT.

The rearrangement links TRBV7-6 to TRBJ2-1; 7 bases line up with TRBD2. The CDR3 sequence is 16 residues long. The V and J ends lost 3 bases and 0 bases, in that order; junction bases with no gene match: 5. Germline lookup yields CDR1 SGHVS and CDR2 FNYEAQ. The CDR3 sequence: CASSFVPSGSYNEQFF. DNA of the CDR3: TGTGCCAGCAGCTTCGTTCCTAGCGGCTCCTACAATGAGCAGTTCTTC.